These 13 T cell receptor beta chains were all obtained from the same sample, sequenced in a study of CD8+CD57+ T cells in acquired aplastic anemia. Genomic DNA served as template for TCR beta VDJ and CDR3 profiling. TCRdb re-called the reads with MiXCR, one entry per CDR3 protein. Among under 250,000 distinct CDR3 sequences, more than 55% were seen once, and the ten largest hold roughly 50%. Patients who underwent sequencing had shown CD8+CD57+ cell expansion by flow cytometry. Source material: sorted CD4+, CD8+, or CD8+CD57+ T cells (not recorded which) from PBMCs. The receptors derive from a human donor with aplastic anemia.

This clonotype has at least ten counts. Lacking the conserved final phenylalanine or tryptophan, this CDR3 likely reflects a read error. The DNA is omitted, as the CDR3 cannot be located on it reliably, and the CDR3 follows TCRdb's listing. V usage is TRBV28 and J usage is TRBJ1-2; TRBD1, the table's D call, was not compared with the DNA. Germline assignment: CDR1 MDHEN and CDR2 SYDVKM. The CDR3 contains 8 residues when both ends are counted. The CDR3: CASGAKPY.

A note on this clonotype: Since no conserved phenylalanine or tryptophan closes the CDR3, a read error is the likely cause. The DNA is left out, because the CDR3 cannot be placed on it with certainty; the CDR3 is given as TCRdb lists it. The chain has TRBV5-1 and TRBJ2-5; no check of the table's D call, TRBD1, against the DNA was made. The CDR3 numbers 15 amino acids, ends counted. CDR1 and CDR2 (germline): SGHRS, YFSETQ. The CDR3 loop is CASSLNGRYGYTFGS.

CDR3 sequence (DNA): TGTGCCAGCAGTCCACAATGGCGTATCATGAACACTGAAGCTTTCTTT. This codes for CASSPQWRIMNTEAFF. The chain carries TRBV6-5 and TRBJ1-1; D is ambiguous. CDR1 is MNHEY, CDR2 SVGAGI, per germline. The CDR3 contains 16 residues. Trimming cost V 5 bases and J 0 bases, with 16 bases left between them.

V gene TRBV19 combines with J gene TRBJ1-6; the D is unclear. The CDR3 is made up of 13 amino acids. With 1 base removed from V and 9 bases from J, the gap between germline ends came to 7 bases. Per germline, CDR1 LNHDA and CDR2 SQIVND (reference sequence). CDR3 bases: TGTGCCAGTAGTATAGGCGGGCGTTCACCCCTCCACTTT. Translation: CASSIGGRSPLHF.

This chain uses TRBV25-1 with TRBJ2-7; TRBD2 aligns across 7 bases. Germline V gives CDR1 MGHDK, CDR2 SYGVNS. V shed 3 bases and J 1 base; nucleotides not matched to a gene: 24. This CDR3 is 21 amino acids long. The CDR3 bases are TGTGCCAGCAGTGACCTCCCCACAAAAGACTCACTTAGCGGGCCTTCCTACGAGCAGTACTTC. It yields the protein CASSDLPTKDSLSGPSYEQYF.

This clonotype occurred many times. The V and J genes are TRBV6-5 and TRBJ2-7, with TRBD1 matching 10 bases. This CDR3 region has 15 residues. Germline CDR1 reads MNHEY; CDR2 reads SVGAGI. J gave up 6 bases and V 0 bases, and 5 bases lay outside the gene matches. For the CDR3, the DNA is TGTGCCAGCAGTTACTCCGGACAGGGGGTCGGCGAGCAGTACTTC. Amino acid sequence: CASSYSGQGVGEQYF.

This chain uses TRBV24-1 with TRBJ2-3; D gene uncertain. The V and J ends lost 12 bases and 6 bases respectively, with 15 bases between them. This CDR3 contains 12 residues. Germline CDR1 and CDR2: KGHDR and SFDVKD. The CDR3 DNA reads TGTGCCTCCGGTGTCCGAGTCGATACGCAGTATTTT. It yields the protein CASGVRVDTQYF.

The CDR3 here is CASSLSVNYGYTF. The CDR3 DNA reads TGTGCCAGCAGCTTATCCGTAAACTATGGCTACACCTTC. The chain couples TRBV7-9 to TRBJ1-2, with D hard to call. The CDR3 runs 13 residues. The germline V gene encodes CDR1 SEHNR and CDR2 FQNEAQ (reference sequence). V shed 2 bases and J shed 2 bases, with 6 bases lying between them.

In its sample, this clonotype was seen many times. V is TRBV9 and J is TRBJ1-2; weak D call: TRBD1 (5 bases). V was cut by 3 bases and J by 1 base, with 16 bases left in between. CDR3 length: 16 amino acids. CDR1 and CDR2 (germline): SGDLS, YYNGEE. The CDR3 DNA sequence: TGTGCCAGCAGCGATCGAGGCAGGGAGTATAACTATGGCTACACCTTC. Amino acids: CASSDRGREYNYGYTF.

The CDR3 bases are TGTGCCAGGAGACGGATAAATGAAAAACTGTTTTTT. This gives the protein CARRRINEKLFF. The J gene is TRBJ1-4, the V gene TRBV19; D gene ambiguous. Trimming left V 9 bases short and J 5 bases short, with 10 bases between. The CDR3 sequence is 12 residues long. The germline CDR1 and CDR2 sequences are LNHDA and SQIVND (reference sequence).

The CDR3 DNA is TGTGCCATCAGTGCGGCAGGGACAGCGGGGGAGCAGTACTTC. Protein product: CAISAAGTAGEQYF. This chain joins TRBV10-3 and TRBJ2-7, with D perhaps given as TRBD1 or TRBD2 (7 bases each). The V end was cut by 4 bases, the J end by 7 bases, with 17 bases between. The CDR3 totals 14 residues. The germline V gene has CDR1 ENHRY and CDR2 SYGVKD.

This clonotype was counted ten times or more. V gene TRBV6-1 combines with J gene TRBJ2-7, with TRBD1 matching over 7 bases. The CDR3 spans 15 residues. Germline loops: CDR1 MNHNS, CDR2 SASEGT. The ends lost 4 bases at V and 0 bases at J; junction bases unmatched: 6. CDR3 loop: CASSGATGSSYEQYF. CDR3 nucleotide sequence: TGTGCCAGCAGTGGGGCGACAGGGAGCTCCTACGAGCAGTACTTC.

The chain links TRBV12-3 or TRBV12-4 to TRBJ1-5; D gene ambiguous. This CDR3 is 14 amino acids long. The V end was cut by 6 bases, the J end by 3 bases, with 12 bases between. CDR3 bases: TGTGCCAGCAGCCGTTGGGGTTTCAATCAGCCCCAGCATTTT. Its translation: CASSRWGFNQPQHF.